Listed here is a single TCR beta chain. Its specificity is unknown. This sample is part of a study of PD-1 blockade in mismatch repair-deficient tumors. Libraries were prepared by immunoSEQ multiplex PCR; TCRdb keeps only in-frame clonotypes and omits some of them. This table has some 130,000 clones, 85% to 90% appearing once. All patients were mismatch repair deficient, assessed by either PCR or immunohistochemistry. TCRs were sequenced from a few patients responding to pembrolizumab. The CDR3 runs 18 residues. General study points: Tumor-resident clones, often absent from pretreatment blood, expanded after pembrolizumab and then contracted.

The gene calls are TRBV1 and TRBJ1-5. TRBV1 is marked as a pseudogene. This clonotype was sampled from an adult with mismatch repair-deficient cancer. The source material was peripheral blood, sampled just over 70 weeks after starting pembrolizumab. This CDR3 reads CTSSQDQLPPDSNQPQHF. In DNA, the CDR3 is TGCACCAGCAGCCAAGATCAACTGCCCCCTGATAGCAATCAGCCCCAGCATTTT.